Listed below are T cell receptor beta chains from one sample, sequenced in a study of blood T cell repertoires in COVID-19. TCRdb's copy holds only in-frame clones and misses some; the assay was immunoSEQ multiplex PCR. The table lists about 330,000 clones, under 95% of them singletons. Sequencing input: PBMCs or T cells enriched from blood (not recorded which). These TCRs come from a woman aged 25 to 45 who had recovered from COVID-19. Both conserved end residues are part of each CDR3. A D gene is named only where the DNA matches it firmly. Clone size appears in some rows only: once, few, many, or a class for an expanded clone.

clone_size	d_call	v_call	j_call	cdr3_aa	cdr3_nt
-	TRBD1	TRBV4-3	TRBJ1-2	CASSQGQGNRGYTF	TGCGCCAGCAGCCAAGGACAGGGGAATAGGGGCTACACCTTC
-	TRBD1	TRBV27	TRBJ2-1	CASSYGQGAYNEQFF	TGTGCCAGCAGTTACGGACAGGGGGCCTACAATGAGCAGTTCTTC
-	-	TRBV3-1/TRBV3-2	TRBJ1-2	CASSPRRGYGYTF	TGTGCCAGCAGCCCCAGGCGGGGCTATGGCTACACCTTC
-	TRBD1	TRBV27	TRBJ2-5	CASSSTGGEETQYF	TGTGCCAGCAGTTCTACAGGGGGCGAAGAGACCCAGTACTTC
-	-	TRBV19	TRBJ2-7	CASSISSSSYEQYF	TGTGCCAGTAGTATTTCCTCTAGCTCCTACGAGCAGTACTTC
-	-	TRBV10-3	TRBJ2-5	CAIREGVGETQYF	TGTGCCATCAGGGAGGGAGTAGGAGAGACCCAGTACTTC
-	-	TRBV12-5	TRBJ2-1	CASGLGSGPVNEQFF	TGTGCTAGTGGTTTGGGTTCCGGTCCGGTCAATGAGCAGTTCTTC
-	-	TRBV12-3/TRBV12-4	TRBJ1-5	CASSTHQKPQHF	TGTGCCAGCAGCACACACCAGAAGCCCCAGCATTTT
-	-	TRBV12-3/TRBV12-4	TRBJ2-2	CASSYLPTGLFF	TGTGCCAGCAGTTACTTACCTACAGGGCTGTTTTTT
once	TRBD1	TRBV6-5	TRBJ2-3	CASTKTGVDTDTQYF	TGTGCCAGCACAAAGACAGGGGTCGACACAGATACGCAGTATTTT
-	TRBD1	TRBV6-2/TRBV6-3	TRBJ2-7	CASSLTGGYSYEQYF	TGTGCCAGCAGCTTAACAGGGGGCTACTCCTACGAGCAGTACTTC
-	TRBD2	TRBV7-6	TRBJ2-7	CASIAGGYGYEQYF	TGTGCCAGCATAGCGGGAGGTTACGGGTACGAGCAGTACTTC